This T cell receptor beta chain was obtained from a study of blood T cells in healthy people across ages. Comment on this clonotype: Its target is unknown.

A second PCR, run for about 6 to 11 cycles, used a sample-barcoded 5' primer plus a J-beta primer mix. Each cDNA was tagged by a template-switch adaptor containing 12 random nucleotides. TCRdb called the 5' RACE reads again in MiXCR, with one record for every CDR3 protein. The sample contains 540,000 or so distinct CDR3 sequences, 27% of which appear only once. Study conclusions and caveats: It was held that diversity estimates obtained from one million T cells represented underestimates.

Germline-derived CDR1 and CDR2 are SGHTA and FQGNSA. The CDR3 totals 18 residues. V lost 4 bases and J lost 3; bases outside the gene matches: 13. This receptor was obtained from a woman aged 70-85 years in good health. J is TRBJ2-3 and V is TRBV7-2; 10 bases match TRBD2. What was sequenced was blood. CDR3 sequence: CASSSKRGGQYRTDTQYF. The CDR3, as DNA: TGTGCCAGCAGCTCCAAGCGGGGGGGCCAGTATAGGACAGATACGCAGTATTTT.